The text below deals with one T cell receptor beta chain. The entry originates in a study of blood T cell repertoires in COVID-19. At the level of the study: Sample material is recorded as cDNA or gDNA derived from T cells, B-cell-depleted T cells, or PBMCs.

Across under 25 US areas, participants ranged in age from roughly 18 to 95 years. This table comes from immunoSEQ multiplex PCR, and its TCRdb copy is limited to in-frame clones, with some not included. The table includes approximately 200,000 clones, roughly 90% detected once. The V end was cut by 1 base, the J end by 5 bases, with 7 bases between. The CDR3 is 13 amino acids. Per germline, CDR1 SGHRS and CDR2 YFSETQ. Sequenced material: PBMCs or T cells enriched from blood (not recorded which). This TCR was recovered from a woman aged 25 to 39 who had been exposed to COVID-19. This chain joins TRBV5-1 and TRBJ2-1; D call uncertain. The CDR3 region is CASSLRSNNEQFF. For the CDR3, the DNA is TGCGCCAGCAGCTTGAGAAGCAACAATGAGCAGTTCTTC.